This T cell receptor (beta chain) was profiled in a study of shared clonotypes between healthy human individuals. Study findings and constraints: Among a few donors, roughly 5.5% of naive CD4 clonotypes were found in common. Richness estimates generally favored naive over memory subsets. Generation of non-shared clonotypes was less probable than generation of clonotypes shared by all four donors.

V lost 2 bases to trimming and J lost 7 bases, with 21 bases between them. From germline, CDR1 is MDHEN and CDR2 SYDVKM. This CDR3 comprises 16 residues. CD45RO-negative, CCR7-selected cells formed the naive CD8 fraction, which excluded terminally differentiated effector memory CD45RA+ cells. Per sorted-subset replicate PCR, input was approximately 200 ng DNA, representing roughly 30,000 T cell genomes. Only in-frame clones appear in the TCRdb table, and some are missing; sequencing was by immunoSEQ multiplex PCR. This table has around 1,900,000 clones, about 93% appearing once. As for this clone: Its antigen is not identified.

Sequenced: naive CD8+ T cells from PBMCs. The TCR was taken from a man aged 18 to 29 in good health. Some clones in this sample may be carry-over from other donors' samples. V gene TRBV28 combines with J gene TRBJ2-7; D is possibly TRBD1 (7 bases). The CDR3 spells CASSLPPAGGLGEQYF. In DNA, the CDR3 is TGTGCCAGCAGTTTACCCCCCGCAGGGGGGTTGGGTGAGCAGTACTTC.